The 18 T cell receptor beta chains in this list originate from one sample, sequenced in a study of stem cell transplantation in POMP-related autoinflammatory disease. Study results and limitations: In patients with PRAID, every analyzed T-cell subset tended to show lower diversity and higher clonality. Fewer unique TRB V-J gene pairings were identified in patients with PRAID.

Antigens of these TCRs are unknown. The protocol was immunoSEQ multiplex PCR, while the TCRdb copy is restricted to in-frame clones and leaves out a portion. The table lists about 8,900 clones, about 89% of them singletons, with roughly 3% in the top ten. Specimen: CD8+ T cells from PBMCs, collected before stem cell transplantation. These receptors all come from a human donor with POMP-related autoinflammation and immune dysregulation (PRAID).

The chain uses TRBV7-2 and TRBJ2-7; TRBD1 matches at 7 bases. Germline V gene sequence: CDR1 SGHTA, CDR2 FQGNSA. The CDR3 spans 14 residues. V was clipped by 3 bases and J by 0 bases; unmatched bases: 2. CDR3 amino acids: CASSFNRGSYEQYF. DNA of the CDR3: TGTGCCAGCAGCTTTAACAGGGGCTCCTACGAGCAGTACTTC.

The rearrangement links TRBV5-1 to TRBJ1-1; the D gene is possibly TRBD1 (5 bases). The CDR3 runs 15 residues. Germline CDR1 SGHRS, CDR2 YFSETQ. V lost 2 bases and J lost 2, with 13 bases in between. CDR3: CASSFTGTDNTEAFF. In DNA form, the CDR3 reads TGCGCCAGCAGCTTTACCGGGACTGATAACACTGAAGCTTTCTTT.

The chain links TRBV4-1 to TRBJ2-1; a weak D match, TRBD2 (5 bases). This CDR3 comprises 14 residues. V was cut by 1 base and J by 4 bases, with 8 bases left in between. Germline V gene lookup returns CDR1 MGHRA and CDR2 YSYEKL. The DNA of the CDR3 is TGCGCCAGCAGCCAAGGAGGGATATACAATGAGCAGTTCTTC. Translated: CASSQGGIYNEQFF.

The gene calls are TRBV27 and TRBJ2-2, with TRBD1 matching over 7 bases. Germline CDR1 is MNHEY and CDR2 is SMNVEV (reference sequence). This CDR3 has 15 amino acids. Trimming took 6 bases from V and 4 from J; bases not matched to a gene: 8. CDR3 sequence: CASSLRQGSTGELFF. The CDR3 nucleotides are TGTGCCAGCAGCCTCCGACAGGGAAGCACCGGGGAGCTGTTTTTT.

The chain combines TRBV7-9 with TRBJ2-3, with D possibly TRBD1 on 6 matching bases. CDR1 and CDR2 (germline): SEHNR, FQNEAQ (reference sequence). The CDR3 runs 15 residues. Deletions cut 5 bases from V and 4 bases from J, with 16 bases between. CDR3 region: CASSKGPTGSDTQYF. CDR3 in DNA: TGTGCCAGCAGCAAGGGACCCACAGGGTCAGATACGCAGTATTTT. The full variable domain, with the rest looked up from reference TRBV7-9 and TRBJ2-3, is DTGVSQNPRHKITKRGQNVTFRCDPISEHNRLYWYRQTLGQGPEFLTYFQNEAQLEKSRLLSDRFSAERPKGSFSTLEIQRTEQGDSAMYLCASSKGPTGSDTQYFGPGTRLTVL.

The CDR3 nucleotides are TGTGCCAGCAGCTTAGAGGGGACGGACGCATATGGCTACACCTTC. Amino acids: CASSLEGTDAYGYTF. The rearrangement joins TRBV7-6 to TRBJ1-2; a possible D gene is TRBD1 (5 bases). CDR1 and CDR2 from the germline V gene are SGHVS and FNYEAQ. CDR3 length: 15 amino acids. With 1 base removed from V and 5 bases from J, the gap between germline ends came to 14 bases.

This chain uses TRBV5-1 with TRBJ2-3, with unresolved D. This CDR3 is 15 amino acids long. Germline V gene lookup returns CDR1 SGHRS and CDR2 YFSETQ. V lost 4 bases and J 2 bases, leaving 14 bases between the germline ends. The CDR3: CASSPLDLLTDTQYF. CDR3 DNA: TGCGCCAGCAGCCCACTCGACCTACTCACAGATACGCAGTATTTT.

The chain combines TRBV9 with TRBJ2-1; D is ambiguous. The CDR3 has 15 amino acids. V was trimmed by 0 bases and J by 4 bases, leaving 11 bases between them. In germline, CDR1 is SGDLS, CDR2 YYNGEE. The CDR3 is CASSVEQATYNEQFF. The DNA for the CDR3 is TGTGCCAGCAGCGTAGAGCAAGCCACGTACAATGAGCAGTTCTTC.

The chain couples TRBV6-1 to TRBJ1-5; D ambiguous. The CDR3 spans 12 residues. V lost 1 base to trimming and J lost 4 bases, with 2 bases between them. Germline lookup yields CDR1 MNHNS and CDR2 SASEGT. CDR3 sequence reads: CASSEGNQPQHF. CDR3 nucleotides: TGTGCCAGCAGTGAAGGGAATCAGCCCCAGCATTTT.

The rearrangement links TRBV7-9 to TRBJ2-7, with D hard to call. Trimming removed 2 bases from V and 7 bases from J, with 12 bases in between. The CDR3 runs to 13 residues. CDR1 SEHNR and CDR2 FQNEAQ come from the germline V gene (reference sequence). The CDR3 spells CASSLPLTDEQYF. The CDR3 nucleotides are TGTGCCAGCAGCTTACCCCTAACAGATGAGCAGTACTTC.

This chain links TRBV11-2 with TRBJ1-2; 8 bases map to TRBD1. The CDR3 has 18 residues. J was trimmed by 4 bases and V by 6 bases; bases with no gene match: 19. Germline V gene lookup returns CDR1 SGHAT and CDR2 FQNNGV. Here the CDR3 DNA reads TGTGCCAGCAGTCAATCCCCCGTGATAGGCGACAGGGGCTATGGCTACACCTTC. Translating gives CASSQSPVIGDRGYGYTF.

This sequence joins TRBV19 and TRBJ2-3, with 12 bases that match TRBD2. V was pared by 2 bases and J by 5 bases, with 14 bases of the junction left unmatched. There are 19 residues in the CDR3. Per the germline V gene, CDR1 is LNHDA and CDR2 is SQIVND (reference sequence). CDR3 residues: CASSIKGLAGGFGQDTQYF. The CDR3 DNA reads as TGTGCCAGTAGTATAAAAGGTCTAGCGGGAGGGTTTGGGCAAGATACGCAGTATTTT.

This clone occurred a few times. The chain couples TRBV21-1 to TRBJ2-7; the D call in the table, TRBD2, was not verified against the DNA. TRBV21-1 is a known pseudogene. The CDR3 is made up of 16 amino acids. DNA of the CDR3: TGTGCCAGCATCCTACTAGCGACTGAGAGCTCCTACGAGCAGTACTTC. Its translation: CASILLATESSYEQYF.

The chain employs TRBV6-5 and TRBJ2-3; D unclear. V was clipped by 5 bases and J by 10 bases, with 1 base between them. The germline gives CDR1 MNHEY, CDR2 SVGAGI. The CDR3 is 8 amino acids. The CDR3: CASSPQYF. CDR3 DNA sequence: TGTGCCAGCAGTCCGCAGTATTTT.

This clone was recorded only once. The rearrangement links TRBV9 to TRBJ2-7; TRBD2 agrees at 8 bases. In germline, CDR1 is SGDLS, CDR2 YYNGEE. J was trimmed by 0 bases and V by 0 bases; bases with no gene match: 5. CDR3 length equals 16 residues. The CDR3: CASSVEAGVLSYEQYF. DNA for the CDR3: TGTGCCAGCAGCGTAGAAGCGGGAGTTCTCTCCTACGAGCAGTACTTC.

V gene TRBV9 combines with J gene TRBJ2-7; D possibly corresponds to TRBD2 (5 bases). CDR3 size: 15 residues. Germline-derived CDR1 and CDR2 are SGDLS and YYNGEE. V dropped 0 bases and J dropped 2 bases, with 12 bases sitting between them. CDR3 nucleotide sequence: TGTGCCAGCAGCGTAGAGGGAGCGACGCCCTACGAGCAGTACTTC. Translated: CASSVEGATPYEQYF.

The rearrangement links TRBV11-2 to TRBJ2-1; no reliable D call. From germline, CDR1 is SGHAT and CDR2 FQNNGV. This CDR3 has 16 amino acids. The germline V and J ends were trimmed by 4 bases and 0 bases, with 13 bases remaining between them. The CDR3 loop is CASSSGRIASYNEQFF. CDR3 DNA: TGTGCCAGCAGCTCCGGACGTATCGCCTCCTACAATGAGCAGTTCTTC.

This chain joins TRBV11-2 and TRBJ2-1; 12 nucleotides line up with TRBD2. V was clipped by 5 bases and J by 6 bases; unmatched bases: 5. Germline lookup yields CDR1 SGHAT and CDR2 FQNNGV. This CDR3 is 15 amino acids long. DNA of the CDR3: TGTGCCAGCAGCCAACTAGCGGGAGGTCCCAATGAGCAGTTCTTC. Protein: CASSQLAGGPNEQFF.